This record looks at one T cell receptor beta chain sequence and its context. Antigen: not known. PCR involved 60 Vbeta and 13 Jbeta primers. Data came from immunoSEQ multiplex PCR; TCRdb stores just in-frame clones and leaves some out. The data contain about 210,000 clones, approximately 86% of them seen just once; the ten biggest clones take up around 0.99%. The CDR3 covers 17 residues. The V segment lost 3 bases and the J segment 6 bases; nucleotides outside the gene matches: 12. CDR1 and CDR2 (germline): SGHTA, FQGTGA. The data were obtained in a study of cytomegalovirus exposure and HLA in healthy donors. Study-wide points: A later analysis found most CMV-associated TCR beta chains apparently HLA-restricted. In a later analysis, HLA-associated TCR beta chains were more clonally expanded than equally common others. Analysis was carried out at a later point, and it linked a missense DCLRE1C variant to TCR beta V- and J-gene trimming. Solely CMV serostatus was available to characterize immune exposure.

What was sequenced was PBMCs. The chain carries TRBV7-3 and TRBJ2-2, with 8 bases fitting TRBD2. The receptor was derived from a boy between 2 and 10 years old in good health and CMV-seronegative. As DNA, the CDR3 is TGTGCCAGCAGCTTGTCGGGCGTGGGACTAGTCCCCGGGGAGCTGTTTTTT. Translated, it gives CASSLSGVGLVPGELFF.